Listed below are T cell receptor beta chains from one sample, sequenced in a study of blood T cells in healthy people across ages. One entry per CDR3 protein, called by TCRdb with MiXCR from the 5' RACE reads. The sample yields approximately 780,000 distinct CDR3 sequences, approximately 24% seen once. In addition, the sample was reused for a study of T cells of mothers and their children.

The sample taken for sequencing was blood. These receptors were taken from a boy aged 5-17 years in good health. Each CDR3 is given with its conserved first and last residue. D genes are given only for firm matches. Size is stated for part of the rows, as once, few or many counts, or as a class when the clone is expanded.

V: TRBV5-1; size: few; J: TRBJ2-7; D: -; DNA: TGCGCCAGCCGCTATACAGGATCAGTCTTCTACGAGCAGTACTTC; CDR3: CASRYTGSVFYEQYF
V: TRBV3-1; size: -; J: TRBJ2-1; D: -; DNA: TGTGCCAGCACCAAAGATGGCTGGGGGGCCGTAACCTACAATGAGCAGTTCTTC; CDR3: CASTKDGWGAVTYNEQFF
V: TRBV6-6; size: once; J: TRBJ2-2; D: -; DNA: TGTGCCAGCAGTCATCAGTTCACCGGGGAACTGTTTTTT; CDR3: CASSHQFTGELFF
V: TRBV29-1; size: few; J: TRBJ2-6; D: -; DNA: TGCAGCGTCGAAGATAATAGGGACTGGGCCAACGTCCTGACTTTC; CDR3: CSVEDNRDWANVLTF
V: TRBV29-1; size: once; J: TRBJ1-2; D: -; DNA: TGCAGCGTTGGACAGCGTGACTATGGCTACACCTTC; CDR3: CSVGQRDYGYTF
V: TRBV7-3; size: -; J: TRBJ2-1; D: -; DNA: TGTGCCAGCAGCTTAAGGGGCCACTACACTGAGCAGTTCTTC; CDR3: CASSLRGHYTEQFF
V: TRBV9; size: -; J: TRBJ2-5; D: -; DNA: TGTGCCAGCAGCCCAGGGGGGGCACCGGGGGCCCAGTACTTC; CDR3: CASSPGGAPGAQYF
V: TRBV4-1; size: many; J: TRBJ2-3; D: -; DNA: TGCGCCAGCAGCCAAGAGGAGCGGGGCACAGATACGCAGTATTTT; CDR3: CASSQEERGTDTQYF
V: TRBV3-1; size: -; J: TRBJ2-5; D: TRBD2; DNA: TGTGCCAGCAGCCAAGATCTAACTAGCGGTCAAGAGACCCAGTACTTC; CDR3: CASSQDLTSGQETQYF
V: TRBV6-5; size: -; J: TRBJ2-1; D: TRBD1; DNA: TGTGCCAGCAGAGAGGGACAGGGCTACAATGAGCAGTTCTTC; CDR3: CASREGQGYNEQFF
V: TRBV9; size: few; J: TRBJ2-3; D: TRBD2; DNA: TGTGCCAGCAGCACTATAGCGGGGCTCACAGATACGCAGTATTTT; CDR3: CASSTIAGLTDTQYF
V: TRBV4-2; size: many; J: TRBJ2-3; D: TRBD2; DNA: TGTGCCAGCAGCCAAGCGTTGGAACTAGCGGGGGCAGATACGCAGTATTTT; CDR3: CASSQALELAGADTQYF
V: TRBV3-1; size: -; J: TRBJ2-5; D: TRBD2; DNA: TGTGCCAGCAGTCCTTTCCGATCAGCGGGGCAAGAAGAGACCCAGTACTTC; CDR3: CASSPFRSAGQEETQYF
V: TRBV5-1; size: -; J: TRBJ2-1; D: -; DNA: TGCGCCAGCAGCTTGCCGGAGAACAATGAGCAGTTCTTC; CDR3: CASSLPENNEQFF
V: TRBV7-9; size: -; J: TRBJ2-5; D: -; DNA: TGTGCCAGCAGCCCAAGTGAGAAGACCCAGTACTTC; CDR3: CASSPSEKTQYF
V: TRBV9; size: -; J: TRBJ1-5; D: -; DNA: TGTGCCAGCAGCGTAGGGGGGCCCCAGCATTTT; CDR3: CASSVGGPQHF
V: TRBV28; size: -; J: TRBJ1-6; D: -; DNA: TGTGCCAGCAGTCTGGGGGGAAGGAATAATTCACCCCTCCACTTT; CDR3: CASSLGGRNNSPLHF
V: TRBV25-1; size: few; J: TRBJ1-2; D: -; DNA: TGTGCCAGCAGTGAGGTTGCCGGCTATGGCTACACCTTC; CDR3: CASSEVAGYGYTF
V: TRBV12-3/TRBV12-4; size: -; J: TRBJ2-1; D: -; DNA: TGTGCCAGCAGTAGAACTTCGACCCCGGTAAACAATGAGCAGTTCTTC; CDR3: CASSRTSTPVNNEQFF
V: TRBV7-9; size: few; J: TRBJ2-5; D: -; DNA: TGTGCCAGCAGCACCCCCGGACAGCCACAAGAGACCCAGTACTTC; CDR3: CASSTPGQPQETQYF
V: TRBV2; size: -; J: TRBJ2-1; D: -; DNA: TGTGCCAGCAGTGATTCGGGGGGCCGTCAGTTCTTC; CDR3: CASSDSGGRQFF
V: TRBV29-1; size: few; J: TRBJ2-5; D: TRBD1; DNA: TGCAGCGTTGCCGGGACAGGGACGGCACTAAGGGATCTAGAGACCCAGTACTTC; CDR3: CSVAGTGTALRDLETQYF